The next 31 T cell receptor beta chains were all read from a single sample in a study of tumor-infiltrating lymphocytes in primary liver carcinoma. Germline DNA was also extracted, with blood RNA taken from unsorted whole blood. A constant-region primer primed TCR beta cDNA synthesis from 400 to 550 ng of total RNA. ARM-PCR, slightly modified, supplied the TCR beta libraries through three nested multiplex PCR rounds. Amplification in the first two PCR rounds was performed using TRBV1-TRBV30 forward primers and a C-beta reverse primer for roughly 9 cycles each. TCRdb called the multiplex PCR reads again in MiXCR, with one record for every CDR3 protein. The sample has just over 300,000 distinct CDR3 sequences, about 50% seen once. The material sequenced was peripheral blood. Receptor source: a woman in her twenties or thirties with primary liver carcinoma and hepatitis B virus infection.

CDR3 protein: CASSHGSSYGYTF. The CDR3 DNA follows: TGTGCCAGCAGCCATGGCTCTTCCTATGGCTACACCTTC. This rearrangement joins TRBV28 to TRBJ1-2; D is uncertain. Germline V gene lookup returns CDR1 MDHEN and CDR2 SYDVKM. Trimming cost V 6 bases and J 4 bases, with 12 bases left between them. The CDR3 length is 13 residues.

This clonotype was observed a handful of times. The V and J genes are TRBV30 and TRBJ2-2; weak D call: TRBD2 (6 bases). The CDR3 is made up of 16 amino acids. Germline loops: CDR1 GTSNPN, CDR2 SVGIG (reference sequence). CDR3 residues: CVFTTRRILAMGELFF. The CDR3 nucleotides read TGTGTCTTTACCACACGCCGAATACTAGCTATGGGGGAGCTGTTTTTT. Drawing the rest from reference TRBV30 and TRBJ2-2, the complete variable domain is SQTIHQWPATLVQPVGSPLSLECTVEGTSNPNLYWYRQAAGRGLQLLFYSVGIGQISSEVPQNLSASRPQDRQFILSSKKLLLSDSGFYLCVFTTRRILAMGELFFGEGSRLTVL.

Worth noting for this clonotype: This sequence may be a read error, since a much larger clone differs from it by one base. This chain uses TRBV29-1 with TRBJ2-7; TRBD2 matches at 14 bases. The germline V gene encodes CDR1 SQVTM and CDR2 ANQGSEA. V lost 6 bases, J lost 6 bases, and 7 bases stayed unmatched. The CDR3 is 14 amino acids. CDR3 region: CSVRGLAGAGEQYF. The CDR3 coding sequence is TGCAGCGTGAGGGGACTAGCGGGAGCGGGCGAGCAGTACTTC.

The rearrangement links TRBV11-2 to TRBJ2-2, with 8 bases lining up with TRBD2. The CDR3 contains 16 residues. Losses at the gene ends were 6 bases for V and 4 bases for J; bases not matched to a gene: 10. The V gene's germline CDR1 is SGHAT and CDR2 FQNNGV. The CDR3 DNA is TGTGCCAGCAGTCAACCCAGACTAGCGACCACCGGGGAGCTGTTTTTT. Translating it yields CASSQPRLATTGELFF. The full variable domain, rest sourced from reference TRBV11-2 and TRBJ2-2, is EAGVAQSPRYKIIEKRQSVAFWCNPISGHATLYWYQQILGQGPKLLIQFQNNGVVDDSQLPKDRFSAERLKGVDSTLKIQPAKLEDSAVYLCASSQPRLATTGELFFGEGSRLTVL.

The chain is built from TRBV30 and TRBJ1-5; TRBD1 matches at 8 bases. The V and J ends lost 3 bases and 2 bases, in that order; junction bases with no gene match: 3. The CDR3 totals 14 residues. In germline, CDR1 is GTSNPN, CDR2 SVGIG (reference sequence). DNA for the CDR3: TGTGCCTGGAGCATGACAGGGGGCAATCAGCCCCAGCATTTT. This encodes CAWSMTGGNQPQHF.

The CDR3 here is CASSLWEQGSYQPQHF. DNA for the CDR3: TGTGCCAGCAGCTTATGGGAACAGGGGTCTTATCAGCCCCAGCATTTT. V gene TRBV7-8 combines with J gene TRBJ1-5, with 7 bases fitting TRBD1. Trimming took 2 bases from V and 5 from J; bases not matched to a gene: 9. The CDR3 sequence is 16 residues long. CDR1 is SGHVS and CDR2 is FQNEAQ in the germline V gene.

In regard to this clonotype: A junction end diverges from the germline sequence, so it may reflect a read error. V and J are TRBV11-2 and TRBJ2-1, with TRBD2 matching 8 bases. The CDR3 is 19 amino acids. Germline CDR1 SGHAT, CDR2 FQNNGV. For the CDR3, the DNA is TGTGCCAGCACCTTCGGGACTAGGGTCGTCCTCACGAAGGGGAATGAGCGGTTCTTC. It codes for CASTFGTRVVLTKGNERFF.

Of note for this clonotype: A junction end diverges from the germline sequence, so it may reflect a read error. The CDR3 spells CAISVNEGFNVQFF. The CDR3 DNA sequence: TGTGCCATCAGTGTTAATGAGGGCTTCAATGTGCAGTTCTTC. The chain joins TRBV10-3 to TRBJ2-1, with D perhaps matching TRBD2 (5 bases). CDR3 size: 14 residues. The germline V gene encodes CDR1 ENHRY and CDR2 SYGVKD.

The chain recombines TRBV4-1 with TRBJ2-3; unclear D gene. CDR1 is MGHRA, CDR2 YSYEKL, per germline. Trimming took off 4 bases at V and 0 bases at J, with 11 bases between the two ends. The CDR3 runs 15 residues. The CDR3 nucleotides read TGCGCCAGCAGCCTCCCTTTTTCTAGCACAGATACGCAGTATTTT. Encoded protein: CASSLPFSSTDTQYF.

As for this clonotype: At one end, the junction sequence differs from germline, possibly due to a read error. The chain recombines TRBV11-2 with TRBJ2-3; D is unclear. Per the germline V gene, CDR1 is SGHAT and CDR2 is FQNNGV. The CDR3 sequence is 14 residues long. CDR3 DNA: TGCGCCAGCAACTTAGCAGTGAGCACAGATACGCAGTATTTT. Its translation: CASNLAVSTDTQYF.

This clonotype was recorded at least ten times. The CDR3: CASSRAAAGVETQYF. DNA for the CDR3: TGTGCCAGCAGCCGAGCGGCGGCGGGGGTTGAGACCCAGTACTTC. The chain couples TRBV12-3 or TRBV12-4 to TRBJ2-5, with 7 bases fitting TRBD2. The CDR3 covers 15 residues. V was clipped by 6 bases and J by 5 bases; unmatched bases: 12.

There are a few counts of this clonotype. The chain employs TRBV12-3 or TRBV12-4 and TRBJ2-1, with D perhaps TRBD1 or TRBD2 (5 bases each). V lost 8 bases to trimming and J lost 5 bases, with 16 bases between them. There are 14 residues in the CDR3. This CDR3 is CASGAAGRDNEQFF. CDR3 in DNA: TGTGCCAGCGGTGCTGCAGGGCGGGACAATGAGCAGTTCTTC.

Points on this clonotype: This may stem from a read error, because a much larger clone lies one nucleotide away. CDR3 sequence: CASSFRQGTEVFF. The CDR3, as DNA: TGTGCCAGCAGTTTTAGGCAGGGGACTGAAGTTTTCTTT. This chain links TRBV12-3 or TRBV12-4 with TRBJ1-1; D possibly corresponds to TRBD1 (6 bases). This CDR3 has 13 residues.

This clonotype was seen more than once but under ten times. The chain joins TRBV6-2 or TRBV6-3 to TRBJ1-2; no clear D. CDR1 is MNHEY and CDR2 is SVGEGT in the germline V gene. The ends were cut back, 2 bases at V and 8 bases at J, with 9 bases in the middle. CDR3 length: 12 amino acids. CDR3 in amino acids: CASSYNAIGYTF. The CDR3 nucleotides are TGTGCCAGCAGTTACAACGCAATCGGCTACACCTTC.

Concerning this clonotype itself: The CDR3 ends on some other residue instead of the conserved phenylalanine or tryptophan, so this is likely a read error. The chain joins TRBV4-2 to TRBJ2-7; D is undetermined. The length of the CDR3 is 13 residues. V dropped 3 bases and J dropped 7 bases, with 13 bases sitting between them. In germline, CDR1 is LGHNA, CDR2 YNFKEQ. The CDR3 sequence: CASSQSLGLEQYL. Written as DNA, the CDR3 is TGTGCCAGCAGCCAGAGTCTGGGGTTAGAGCAGTACCTC.

This clonotype was recorded many times. The chain recombines TRBV12-3 or TRBV12-4 with TRBJ2-1, with D uncertain. V was trimmed by 4 bases and J by 8 bases, leaving 12 bases between them. The CDR3 spans 13 residues. CDR3 residues: CASSSITRDEQFF. Written as DNA, the CDR3 is TGTGCCAGCAGTTCCATAACCCGGGATGAGCAGTTCTTC.

Note on this clonotype: The junction differs from germline at one of its ends, possibly a read error. This chain joins TRBV11-3 and TRBJ2-1, with unresolved D. The CDR3 covers 15 residues. Germline CDR1 SGHNT, CDR2 YENEEA. The CDR3 DNA is TGTGCCAGCAGTTTAGGCGATAGTTCCTACAATGAGCAGTTCTTC. It translates to CASSLGDSSYNEQFF.

The genes are TRBV4-1 and TRBJ1-4, with D possibly TRBD1 on 6 matching bases. The CDR3 has 17 amino acids. Germline CDR1 and CDR2: MGHRA and YSYEKL. V was pared by 4 bases and J by 7 bases, with 22 bases between. Written as DNA, the CDR3 is TGCGCCAGCAGCCTAACCGGGACATGGGGCGCCTTTGAAAAACTGTTTTTT. Translated: CASSLTGTWGAFEKLFF.

The rearrangement links TRBV30 to TRBJ2-1; TRBD2 agrees at 13 bases. The ends lost 4 bases at V and 5 bases at J; junction bases unmatched: 5. Germline V gene lookup returns CDR1 GTSNPN and CDR2 SVGIG (reference sequence). The CDR3 has 15 residues. CDR3 DNA: TGTGCCTGGAATAGGGGACTAGCGGGAAACAATGAGCAGTTCTTC. Its protein is CAWNRGLAGNNEQFF.

This sequence joins TRBV18 and TRBJ1-5; TRBD1 matches 10 bases. CDR1 and CDR2 (germline): KGHSH, LQKENI. The V gene end was trimmed by 5 bases and the J gene end by 4 bases; junction bases not matched to a gene: 5. The length of the CDR3 is 15 residues. CDR3 sequence: CASSGQGGRNQPQHF. The CDR3 region has the DNA TGTGCCAGCTCAGGACAGGGGGGAAGGAATCAGCCCCAGCATTTT.

This clonotype has only a few counts. The chain is built from TRBV7-8 and TRBJ2-3; D tentatively reads TRBD1 or TRBD2 (5 bases each). V was shortened by 5 bases and J by 0 bases, with 12 bases between the two germline ends. The CDR3 is 15 amino acids. CDR1 is SGHVS and CDR2 is FQNEAQ in the germline V gene. The CDR3 sequence: CASSPGTVSTDTQYF. CDR3 in DNA: TGTGCCAGCAGCCCCGGGACGGTGAGCACAGATACGCAGTATTTT.

The CDR3 coding sequence is TGCAGCGTTGGTGGGACTAGCGGGAGTAGGGAGACCCAGTACTTC. This sequence encodes CSVGGTSGSRETQYF. V usage is TRBV29-1 and J usage is TRBJ2-5; 14 nucleotides align to TRBD2. Germline values: CDR1 SQVTM, CDR2 ANQGSEA. This CDR3 has 15 residues. V shed 4 bases and J 5 bases; nucleotides not matched to a gene: 6.

This clonotype has only a few counts. This rearrangement joins TRBV29-1 to TRBJ2-7; the match to TRBD2 covers 14 bases. CDR1 is SQVTM, CDR2 ANQGSEA, per germline. This CDR3 is 19 amino acids long. V gave up 6 bases and J gave up 0 bases; unmatched junction bases: 16. CDR3 DNA: TGCAGCGTGAGCCGTTCGGGACTAGCGGGAGTCCCCCTCTCCTACGAGCAGTACTTC. Translated, it gives CSVSRSGLAGVPLSYEQYF.

On this clonotype itself: The CDR3 end shows no conserved phenylalanine or tryptophan, and so a read error is likely. The chain employs TRBV4-2 and TRBJ2-2, with a weak D call TRBD2 (6 bases). With 1 base removed from V and 1 base from J, the gap between germline ends came to 16 bases. Germline assignment: CDR1 LGHNA and CDR2 YNFKEQ. The CDR3 totals 18 residues. CDR3 in amino acids: CASSQASLANMNTGELFY. DNA for the CDR3: TGTGCCAGCAGCCAAGCGTCTCTAGCGAACATGAACACCGGGGAGCTGTTTTAT.

On this clonotype itself: Since a much larger clone is just one base distant, this may be a read error. The rearrangement uses TRBV6-5 and TRBJ1-3; D may be TRBD1 (6 bases). The germline gives CDR1 MNHEY, CDR2 SVGAGI. V was cut by 2 bases and J by 5 bases, with 13 bases left in between. This CDR3 comprises 15 residues. The CDR3 coding sequence is TGTGCCAGCAGTTACACGTGGGGGGCCAGAAACACCATATATTTT. Translating it yields CASSYTWGARNTIYF.

In the case of this clonotype: Possible read error: a much larger clone is one base away. The CDR3 loop reads CNVSTNTEAFF. The CDR3 bases are TGCAACGTTTCAACAAACACTGAAGCTTTCTTT. The chain employs TRBV29-1 and TRBJ1-1, with no clear D. CDR1 and CDR2 (germline): SQVTM, ANQGSEA. CDR3 length equals 11 residues.

The rearrangement uses TRBV18 and TRBJ2-5; D is uncertain. V lost 1 base and J 1 base, leaving 1 base between the germline ends. The CDR3 loop spans 12 amino acids. The germline V gene has CDR1 KGHSH and CDR2 LQKENI. CDR3 protein: CASSPLQETQYF. In DNA, the CDR3 is TGTGCCAGCTCACCACTCCAAGAGACCCAGTACTTC.

V gene TRBV10-3 combines with J gene TRBJ1-1; perhaps TRBD1 as D (6 bases). The V gene's germline CDR1 is ENHRY and CDR2 SYGVKD. Trimming removed 3 bases at V and 6 bases at J, with 17 bases between. The length of the CDR3 is 15 residues. The CDR3 spells CAISDPGTLQAEAFF. The CDR3 DNA follows: TGTGCCATCAGTGACCCCGGGACACTTCAGGCTGAAGCTTTCTTT.

This clonotype has more than one count but fewer than ten. A much larger clone sits a single nucleotide away, making a read error possible. The chain couples TRBV11-3 to TRBJ2-1; D is ambiguous. The germline V gene encodes CDR1 SGHNT and CDR2 YENEEA. This CDR3 is built from 15 residues. CDR3 bases: TGTGCCTGCAGCTCCTGGACGGAGACCAATAATGAGCAGTTCTTC. The encoded protein is CACSSWTETNNEQFF. Full variable domain (missing parts from reference TRBV11-3 and TRBJ2-1): EAGVVQSPRYKIIEKKQPVAFWCNPISGHNTLYWYLQNLGQGPELLIRYENEEAVDDSQLPKDRFSAERLKGVDSTLKIQPAELGDSAVYLCACSSWTETNNEQFFGPGTRLTVL.

This clonotype was counted a few times. The chain employs TRBV12-3 or TRBV12-4 and TRBJ2-1, with 9 bases lining up with TRBD2. V dropped 5 bases and J dropped 0; count of bases not matched to a gene: 2. CDR3 length: 15 residues. CDR3 coding DNA: TGTGCCAGCAGTCATAGCGGGAGCTCCTACAATGAGCAGTTCTTC. Translating gives CASSHSGSSYNEQFF.

This chain links TRBV6-4 with TRBJ2-3; 11 bases are shared with TRBD2. Unmatched junction bases numbered 1, after V lost 0 bases and J lost 5 bases. Germline V CDR1 and CDR2: MRHNA, SNTAGT. The CDR3 loop spans 15 amino acids. The CDR3 sequence: CASSDSTSGIDTQYF. In DNA form, the CDR3 reads TGTGCCAGCAGTGACTCGACTAGCGGGATAGATACGCAGTATTTT.